These 26 T cell receptor beta chains were all obtained from the same sample, sequenced in a study of shared clonotypes between healthy human individuals. Sequencing was performed with immunoSEQ multiplex PCR; in TCRdb, only in-frame clones are kept and a portion is missing. The sample consists of about 2,500,000 clones, roughly 92% of them appearing once. Sequencing was carried out using naive CD4+ T cells sorted from blood. The subset is: CD45RA+ positively selected. The receptor set was obtained from a man younger than 35 in good health.

The chain has TRBV9 and TRBJ2-2; D perhaps matches TRBD2 (7 bases). The length of the CDR3 is 17 residues. Germline CDR1 reads SGDLS; CDR2 reads YYNGEE. The V gene lost 4 bases and the J gene lost 5 bases, with 21 bases spanning the gap. CDR3 DNA sequence: TGTGCCAGCAGCATCCTTGGGGGCGGGAGAGAAACCGGGGAGCTGTTTTTT. Encoded protein: CASSILGGGRETGELFF. The full variable domain, completed using reference TRBV9 and TRBJ2-2, is DSGVTQTPKHLITATGQRVTLRCSPRSGDLSVYWYQQSLDQGLQFLIQYYNGEERAKGNILERFSAQQFPDLHSELNLSSLELGDSALYFCASSILGGGRETGELFFGEGSRLTVL.

The chain recombines TRBV28 with TRBJ2-6; D might be TRBD2 (5 bases). This CDR3 has 15 residues. Trimming removed 1 base at V and 4 bases at J, with 8 bases between. Per the germline V gene, CDR1 is MDHEN and CDR2 is SYDVKM. The CDR3, as DNA: TGTGCCAGCAGTTTATCGGGGTTAGGGGCCAACGTCCTGACTTTC. It translates to CASSLSGLGANVLTF. Filled out from reference TRBV28 and TRBJ2-6, the complete variable domain reads DVKVTQSSRYLVKRTGEKVFLECVQDMDHENMFWYRQDPGLGLRLIYFSYDVKMKEKGDIPEGYSVSREKKERFSLILESASTNQTSMYLCASSLSGLGANVLTFGAGSRLTVL.

CDR3 protein: CASSDRVRGNTIYF. The CDR3 DNA sequence: TGTGCCAGCAGTGACAGGGTGAGGGGAAACACCATATATTTT. The chain carries TRBV6-1 and TRBJ1-3, with D possibly being TRBD1 (5 bases). V was cut by 3 bases and J by 4 bases, with 10 bases left in between. Germline values: CDR1 MNHNS, CDR2 SASEGT. The CDR3 loop spans 14 amino acids.

Concerning this clone itself: This sample also contains other DNA sequences that code for the same CDR3. The V and J genes are TRBV10-3 and TRBJ2-7; 7 nucleotides line up with TRBD1. Trimming removed 2 bases from V and 3 bases from J; junction bases left unmatched: 1. The CDR3 is 13 residues long. Per germline, CDR1 ENHRY and CDR2 SYGVKD. The CDR3 nucleotides are TGTGCCATCAGTGAGAACAGGGGCTACGAGCAGTACTTC. Translation: CAISENRGYEQYF.

This chain connects TRBV2 to TRBJ2-1; D is possibly TRBD2 (6 bases). The CDR3 runs to 15 residues. Trimming took 1 base from V and 4 from J, leaving 11 bases between them. Germline CDR1 reads SNHLY; CDR2 reads FYNNEI. The CDR3 loop is CASSEGTIGYNEQFF. CDR3 DNA: TGTGCCAGCAGTGAAGGGACTATCGGTTACAATGAGCAGTTCTTC.

The rearrangement links TRBV6-5 to TRBJ2-3, with 10 bases aligning to TRBD2. Germline V gene lookup returns CDR1 MNHEY and CDR2 SVGAGI. Trimming at V came to 4 bases and at J to 9 bases, leaving 13 bases not matched to a gene. This CDR3 is 16 amino acids long. The CDR3 here is CASSSMTSGPKSTQYF. The CDR3 DNA reads TGTGCCAGCAGTTCGATGACTAGCGGGCCAAAGTCAACGCAGTATTTT.

A few counts support this clone. The V and J genes are TRBV6-1 and TRBJ2-7; D gene unclear. Looked up from germline, CDR1 is MNHNS and CDR2 is SASEGT. Trimming removed 1 base at V and 13 bases at J, with 11 bases between. CDR3 length equals 11 residues. CDR3: CASSEGAPPYF. For the CDR3, the DNA is TGTGCCAGCAGTGAAGGCGCCCCCCCTTACTTC.

The chain uses TRBV21-1 and TRBJ2-7; the D call of TRBD2 is as the table states it, not checked on the DNA. TRBV21-1 is termed a pseudogene. The CDR3 contains 12 residues. The CDR3 DNA follows: TGTGCCAGCAGCAAAGCGGAGGACGAGCAGTACTTC. Translation gives CASSKAEDEQYF.

This clone was counted once. The chain couples TRBV28 to TRBJ2-6; D call uncertain. CDR3 length: 15 residues. V lost 5 bases and J lost 3, with 11 bases in between. Germline V gives CDR1 MDHEN, CDR2 SYDVKM. The CDR3 here is CASSPHQGGANVLTF. The CDR3 bases are TGTGCCAGCAGTCCCCACCAAGGTGGGGCCAACGTCCTGACTTTC.

This clone was picked up one time. The J gene is TRBJ2-2, the V gene TRBV11-2; perhaps TRBD1 as D (5 bases). The CDR3 has 16 residues. V was trimmed by 1 base and J by 6 bases, leaving 15 bases between them. Germline V lookup: CDR1 SGHAT, CDR2 FQNNGV. In DNA, the CDR3 is TGTGCCAGCAGCTTAGTTGGGTTGGCAGGGCCCGGGGAGCTGTTTTTT. Protein sequence: CASSLVGLAGPGELFF.

This sequence joins TRBV6-1 and TRBJ2-1; D might be TRBD1 (6 bases). The CDR3 has 13 residues. V was clipped by 4 bases and J by 15 bases, with 19 bases between them. CDR1 MNHNS and CDR2 SASEGT come from the germline V gene. The chain's CDR3 is CASSVTGYGGWFF. The DNA of the CDR3 is TGTGCCAGCAGTGTAACAGGGTACGGTGGTTGGTTCTTC.

The chain has TRBV19 and TRBJ1-2, with D tentatively TRBD1 (5 bases). Between the trimmed V and J ends, which lost 3 bases and 4 bases, there was a span of 12 bases. The CDR3 sequence is 14 residues long. In germline, CDR1 is LNHDA, CDR2 SQIVND (reference sequence). CDR3 nucleotides: TGTGCCAGTAGTATTAGAGGGGACGGCTATGGCTACACCTTC. It encodes CASSIRGDGYGYTF.

The V call is TRBV19, the J call TRBJ2-5; 10 bases fit TRBD2. Germline V CDR1 and CDR2: LNHDA, SQIVND (reference sequence). The CDR3 has 14 amino acids. V gave up 3 bases and J gave up 5 bases; unmatched junction bases: 3. CDR3: CASSIRAGGETQYF. CDR3 coding DNA: TGTGCCAGTAGTATTCGAGCGGGAGGGGAGACCCAGTACTTC. The variable domain in full, with the rest retrieved from reference TRBV19 and TRBJ2-5, is DGGITQSPKYLFRKEGQNVTLSCEQNLNHDAMYWYRQDPGQGLRLIYYSQIVNDFQKGDIAEGYSVSREKKESFPLTVTSAQKNPTAFYLCASSIRAGGETQYFGPGTRLLVL.

With respect to this clone: This specimen includes other DNA sequences encoding the same CDR3. The V and J genes are TRBV5-1 and TRBJ1-1, with 9 bases fitting TRBD1. J gave up 4 bases and V 4 bases, and 2 bases lay outside the gene matches. Germline loops: CDR1 SGHRS, CDR2 YFSETQ. The CDR3 spans 13 residues. The DNA of the CDR3 is TGCGCCAGCAGCAGGACAGGGGTCACTGAAGCTTTCTTT. Translating it yields CASSRTGVTEAFF.

This sequence joins TRBV28 and TRBJ1-2; 7 bases fit TRBD1. Germline V gives CDR1 MDHEN, CDR2 SYDVKM. This CDR3 is built from 16 residues. V trimming: 5 bases; J trimming: 4 bases; junction bases outside the gene matches: 13. The CDR3 is CASSPGQVKRSYGYTF. CDR3 bases: TGTGCCAGCAGTCCTGGACAGGTTAAGAGGAGCTATGGCTACACCTTC.

The chain has TRBV29-1 and TRBJ1-2; 7 nucleotides agree with TRBD1. The V gene's germline CDR1 is SQVTM and CDR2 ANQGSEA. This CDR3 is 13 amino acids long. The J segment lost 7 bases and the V segment lost 6 bases, leaving 11 bases of the junction unmatched. The CDR3 nucleotides are TGCAGCGTCGAGGGACAGACCACACTTGGCTACACCTTC. Encoded protein: CSVEGQTTLGYTF.

The gene calls are TRBV7-9 and TRBJ2-7; D gene unclear. The CDR3 length is 16 residues. Germline loops: CDR1 SEHNR, CDR2 FQNEAQ (reference sequence). Trimming shortened V by 5 bases and J by 0 bases, and 17 bases separated the two germline ends. The CDR3 DNA sequence: TGTGCCAGCAGCCCTACGGCAGCCAGAAGCTCCTACGAGCAGTACTTC. Its translation is CASSPTAARSSYEQYF.

This chain connects TRBV18 to TRBJ2-3, with TRBD2 matching 10 bases. The CDR3 loop spans 17 amino acids. Trimming took 3 bases from V and 3 from J; bases not matched to a gene: 9. The V gene's germline CDR1 is KGHSH and CDR2 LQKENI. The CDR3: CASSPVRTSGMTDTQYF. The CDR3 DNA is TGTGCCAGCTCACCGGTCCGCACTAGCGGGATGACAGATACGCAGTATTTT.

The chain joins TRBV29-1 to TRBJ2-7; 7 nucleotides line up with TRBD1. V lost 0 bases to trimming and J lost 6 bases; unmatched junction nucleotides: 8. The germline V gene has CDR1 SQVTM and CDR2 ANQGSEA. There are 14 residues in the CDR3. This CDR3 is CSVEDRGQLAEQYF. The CDR3 bases are TGCAGCGTTGAAGATCGGGGACAGTTAGCCGAGCAGTACTTC.

This rearrangement joins TRBV11-3 to TRBJ2-3; D is perhaps TRBD1 or TRBD2 (5 bases each). From germline, CDR1 is SGHNT and CDR2 YENEEA. The V end was cut by 5 bases, the J end by 0 bases, with 21 bases between. The CDR3 covers 18 residues. CDR3 sequence reads: CASSRGGPITASTDTQYF. Written as DNA, the CDR3 is TGTGCCAGCAGCCGGGGCGGACCCATCACAGCTAGCACAGATACGCAGTATTTT.

This chain joins TRBV7-2 and TRBJ1-1; D is undetermined. Germline V gene sequence: CDR1 SGHTA, CDR2 FQGNSA. With 5 bases removed from V and 7 bases from J, the gap between germline ends came to 14 bases. The CDR3 extends over 13 amino acids. DNA for the CDR3: TGTGCCAGCAGCCGAAATTTATTGGATGAAGCTTTCTTT. Translation: CASSRNLLDEAFF.

V and J are TRBV5-1 and TRBJ1-3; D may be TRBD1 (5 bases). The V gene's germline CDR1 is SGHRS and CDR2 YFSETQ. Trimming stripped 0 bases from V and 0 bases from J, with 16 bases between. The CDR3 spans 18 residues. CDR3 sequence: CASSLAAGQPSSGNTIYF. The CDR3 region has the DNA TGCGCCAGCAGCTTGGCTGCAGGGCAACCGAGCTCTGGAAACACCATATATTTT. Full variable domain (missing parts from reference TRBV5-1 and TRBJ1-3): KAGVTQTPRYLIKTRGQQVTLSCSPISGHRSVSWYQQTPGQGLQFLFEYFSETQRNKGNFPGRFSGRQFSNSRSEMNVSTLELGDSALYLCASSLAAGQPSSGNTIYFGEGSWLTVV.

This chain connects TRBV5-6 to TRBJ2-2; D unresolved. V lost 0 bases and J 1 base, leaving 10 bases between the germline ends. Germline V gene data show CDR1 as SGHDT and CDR2 as YYEEEE. CDR3 length: 16 residues. Written as DNA, the CDR3 is TGTGCCAGCAGCTTGGAACGGCAGCAGAACACCGGGGAGCTGTTTTTT. Encoded protein: CASSLERQQNTGELFF.

The chain recombines TRBV10-3 with TRBJ1-2; D uncertain. CDR1 and CDR2 (germline): ENHRY, SYGVKD. The V end lost 6 bases, the J end lost 8 bases, and 13 bases lay between the germline ends. The CDR3 length is 12 residues. Written as DNA, the CDR3 is TGTGCCATCAGCGCCCCTATGGGGGGCTACACCTTC. Translation gives CAISAPMGGYTF.

The V and J genes are TRBV5-1 and TRBJ2-7, with D possibly being TRBD1 or TRBD2 (5 bases each). CDR1 and CDR2 from the germline V gene are SGHRS and YFSETQ. The CDR3 runs to 14 residues. With 4 bases removed from V and 3 bases from J, the gap between germline ends came to 14 bases. CDR3 bases: TGCGCCAGCAGCGTTCCTGGGGGTAGCTACGAGCAGTACTTC. It specifies CASSVPGGSYEQYF. The whole variable domain, filled in from reference TRBV5-1 and TRBJ2-7, reads KAGVTQTPRYLIKTRGQQVTLSCSPISGHRSVSWYQQTPGQGLQFLFEYFSETQRNKGNFPGRFSGRQFSNSRSEMNVSTLELGDSALYLCASSVPGGSYEQYFGPGTRLTVT.

V and J are TRBV10-2 and TRBJ2-7; 13 bases fit TRBD2. There are 13 residues in the CDR3. The V segment lost 7 bases and the J segment 7 bases; nucleotides outside the gene matches: 4. Germline V lookup: CDR1 WSHSY, CDR2 SAAADI. In DNA form, the CDR3 reads TGCGCCAGCAACAGGGGACTAGCGGGGGAGCAGTACTTC. Protein product: CASNRGLAGEQYF.